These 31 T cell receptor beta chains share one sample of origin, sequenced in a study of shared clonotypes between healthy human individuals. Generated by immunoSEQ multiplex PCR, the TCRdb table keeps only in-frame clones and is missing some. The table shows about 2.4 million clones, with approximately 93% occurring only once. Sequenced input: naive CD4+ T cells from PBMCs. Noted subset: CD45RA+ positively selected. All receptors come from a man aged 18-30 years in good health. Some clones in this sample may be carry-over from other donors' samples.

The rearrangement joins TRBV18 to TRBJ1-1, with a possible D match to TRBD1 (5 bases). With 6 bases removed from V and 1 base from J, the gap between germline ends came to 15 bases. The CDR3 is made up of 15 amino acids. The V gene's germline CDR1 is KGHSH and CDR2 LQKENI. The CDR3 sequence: CASSRGSGSNTEAFF. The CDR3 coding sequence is TGTGCCAGCTCTCGGGGCTCCGGATCGAACACTGAAGCTTTCTTT.

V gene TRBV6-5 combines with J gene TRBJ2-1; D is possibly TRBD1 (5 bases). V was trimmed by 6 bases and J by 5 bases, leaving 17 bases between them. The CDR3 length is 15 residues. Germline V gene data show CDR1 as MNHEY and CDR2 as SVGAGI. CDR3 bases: TGTGCCAGCAGGCCCCCGGTCAGGGCCCACAATGAGCAGTTCTTC. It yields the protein CASRPPVRAHNEQFF.

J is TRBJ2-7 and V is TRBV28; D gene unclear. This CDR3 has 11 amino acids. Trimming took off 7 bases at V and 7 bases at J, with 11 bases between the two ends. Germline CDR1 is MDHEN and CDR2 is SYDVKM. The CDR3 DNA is TGTGCCAGCACCCAACGGGCGGAGCAGTACTTC. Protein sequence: CASTQRAEQYF.

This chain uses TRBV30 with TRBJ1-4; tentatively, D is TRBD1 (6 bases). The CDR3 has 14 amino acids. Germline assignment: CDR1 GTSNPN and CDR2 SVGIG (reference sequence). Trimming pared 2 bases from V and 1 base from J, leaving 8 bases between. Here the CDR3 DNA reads TGTGCCTGGAGTCTACAGGGAACTAATGAAAAACTGTTTTTT. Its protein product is CAWSLQGTNEKLFF.

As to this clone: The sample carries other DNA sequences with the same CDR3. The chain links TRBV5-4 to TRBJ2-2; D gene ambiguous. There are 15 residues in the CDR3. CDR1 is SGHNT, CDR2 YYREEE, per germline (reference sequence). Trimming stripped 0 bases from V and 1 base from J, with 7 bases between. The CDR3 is CASSLAGGNTGELFF. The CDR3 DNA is TGTGCCAGCAGCTTGGCTGGCGGGAACACCGGGGAGCTGTTTTTT.

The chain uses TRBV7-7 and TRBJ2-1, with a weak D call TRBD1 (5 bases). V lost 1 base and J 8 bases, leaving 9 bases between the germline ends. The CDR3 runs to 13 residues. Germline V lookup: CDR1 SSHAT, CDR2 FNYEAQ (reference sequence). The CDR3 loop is CASSLDQGDEQFF. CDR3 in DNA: TGTGCCAGCAGCTTAGATCAGGGCGATGAGCAGTTCTTC.

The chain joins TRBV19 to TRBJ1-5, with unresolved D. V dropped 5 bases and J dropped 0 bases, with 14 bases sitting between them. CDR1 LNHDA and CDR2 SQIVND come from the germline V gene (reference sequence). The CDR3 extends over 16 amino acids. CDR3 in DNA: TGTGCCAGTAGTCCGGGAGAGATTCATAGCAATCAGCCCCAGCATTTT. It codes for CASSPGEIHSNQPQHF.

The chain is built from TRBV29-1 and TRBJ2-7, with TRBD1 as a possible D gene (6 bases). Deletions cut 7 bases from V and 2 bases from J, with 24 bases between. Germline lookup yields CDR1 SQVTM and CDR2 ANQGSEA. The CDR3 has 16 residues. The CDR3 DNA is TGCAGCGCACGAAATCGTACAGGGACCACCACCTACGAGCAGTACTTC. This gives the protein CSARNRTGTTTYEQYF.

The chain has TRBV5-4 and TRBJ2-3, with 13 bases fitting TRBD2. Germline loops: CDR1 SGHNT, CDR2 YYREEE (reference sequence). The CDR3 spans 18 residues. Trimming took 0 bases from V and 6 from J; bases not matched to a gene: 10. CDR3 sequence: CASSLDTRTSGSPDTQYF. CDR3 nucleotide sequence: TGTGCCAGCAGCTTGGATACTCGGACTAGCGGGAGTCCGGATACGCAGTATTTT. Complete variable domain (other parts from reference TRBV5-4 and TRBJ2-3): ETGVTQSPTHLIKTRGQQVTLRCSSQSGHNTVSWYQQALGQGPQFIFQYYREEENGRGNFPPRFSGLQFPNYSSELNVNALELDDSALYLCASSLDTRTSGSPDTQYFGPGTRLTVL.

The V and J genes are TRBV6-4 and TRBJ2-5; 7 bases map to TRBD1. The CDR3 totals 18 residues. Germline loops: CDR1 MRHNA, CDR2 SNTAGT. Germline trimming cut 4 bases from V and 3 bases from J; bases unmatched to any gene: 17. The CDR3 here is CASSVVYRSGQPEETQYF. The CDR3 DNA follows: TGTGCCAGCAGTGTTGTCTACCGCTCGGGACAGCCGGAAGAGACCCAGTACTTC.

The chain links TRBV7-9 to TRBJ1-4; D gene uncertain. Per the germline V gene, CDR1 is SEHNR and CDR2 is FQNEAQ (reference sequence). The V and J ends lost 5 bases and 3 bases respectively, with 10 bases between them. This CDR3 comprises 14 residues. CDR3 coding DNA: TGTGCCAGCAGCCTGTACGACTCTAATGAAAAACTGTTTTTT. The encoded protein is CASSLYDSNEKLFF.

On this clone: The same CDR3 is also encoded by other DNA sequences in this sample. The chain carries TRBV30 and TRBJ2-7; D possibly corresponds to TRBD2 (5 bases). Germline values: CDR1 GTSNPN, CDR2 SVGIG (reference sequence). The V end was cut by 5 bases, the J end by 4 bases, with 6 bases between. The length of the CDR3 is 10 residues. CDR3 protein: CAWGSYEQYF. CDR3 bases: TGTGCCTGGGGGAGTTACGAGCAGTACTTC.

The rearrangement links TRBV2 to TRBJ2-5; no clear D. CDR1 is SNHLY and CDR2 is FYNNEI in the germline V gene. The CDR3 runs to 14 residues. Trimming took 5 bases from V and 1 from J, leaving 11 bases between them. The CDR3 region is CASSNLIAQETQYF. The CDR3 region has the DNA TGTGCCAGCAGTAACTTAATCGCCCAAGAGACCCAGTACTTC.

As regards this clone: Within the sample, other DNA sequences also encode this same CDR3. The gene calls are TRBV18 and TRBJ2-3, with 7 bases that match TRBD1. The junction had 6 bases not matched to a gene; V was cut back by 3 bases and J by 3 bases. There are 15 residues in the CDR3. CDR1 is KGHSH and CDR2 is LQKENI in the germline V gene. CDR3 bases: TGTGCCAGCTCACCCCCGGGACAGCCAACAGATACGCAGTATTTT. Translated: CASSPPGQPTDTQYF.

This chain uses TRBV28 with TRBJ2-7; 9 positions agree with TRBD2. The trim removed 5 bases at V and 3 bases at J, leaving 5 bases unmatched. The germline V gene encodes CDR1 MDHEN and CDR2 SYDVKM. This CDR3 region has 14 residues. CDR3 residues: CASSQGLAHYEQYF. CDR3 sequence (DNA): TGTGCCAGCAGTCAGGGACTAGCCCACTACGAGCAGTACTTC.

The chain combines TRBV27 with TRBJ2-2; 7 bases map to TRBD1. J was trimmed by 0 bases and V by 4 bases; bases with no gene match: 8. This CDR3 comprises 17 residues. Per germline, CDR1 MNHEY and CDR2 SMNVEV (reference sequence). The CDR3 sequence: CASSSPGQITNTGELFF. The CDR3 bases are TGTGCCAGCAGTTCACCGGGACAGATAACGAACACCGGGGAGCTGTTTTTT.

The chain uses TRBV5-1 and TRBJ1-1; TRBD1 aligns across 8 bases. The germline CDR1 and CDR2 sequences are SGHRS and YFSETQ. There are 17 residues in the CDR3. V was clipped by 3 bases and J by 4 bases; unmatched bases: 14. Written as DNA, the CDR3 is TGCGCCAGCAGCTGGGGCCAGGGGGCCTCTCTGGGCACTGAAGCTTTCTTT. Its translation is CASSWGQGASLGTEAFF.

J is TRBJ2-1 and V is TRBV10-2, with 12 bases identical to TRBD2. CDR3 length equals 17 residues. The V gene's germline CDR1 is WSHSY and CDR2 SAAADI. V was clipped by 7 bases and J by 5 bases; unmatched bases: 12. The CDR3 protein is CASTPLLAGGPDNEQFF. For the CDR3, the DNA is TGCGCCAGCACCCCACTCCTAGCGGGAGGGCCCGACAATGAGCAGTTCTTC.

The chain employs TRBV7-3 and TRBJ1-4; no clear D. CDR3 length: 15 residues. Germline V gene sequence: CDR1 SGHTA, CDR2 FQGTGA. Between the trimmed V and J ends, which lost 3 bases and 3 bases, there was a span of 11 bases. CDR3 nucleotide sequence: TGTGCCAGCAGCTTCAGTGGGGTCCCTAATGAAAAACTGTTTTTT. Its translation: CASSFSGVPNEKLFF. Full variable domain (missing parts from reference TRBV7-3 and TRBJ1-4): GAGVSQTPSNKVTEKGKYVELRCDPISGHTALYWYRQSLGQGPEFLIYFQGTGAADDSGLPNDRFFAVRPEGSVSTLKIQRTERGDSAVYLCASSFSGVPNEKLFFGSGTQLSVL.

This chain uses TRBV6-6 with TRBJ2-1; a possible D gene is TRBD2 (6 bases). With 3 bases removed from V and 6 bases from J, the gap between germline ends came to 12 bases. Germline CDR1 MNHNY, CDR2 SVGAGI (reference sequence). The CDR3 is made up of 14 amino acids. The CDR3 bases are TGTGCCAGCAGTTATGCGCGGGGAACCAATGAGCAGTTCTTC. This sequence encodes CASSYARGTNEQFF.

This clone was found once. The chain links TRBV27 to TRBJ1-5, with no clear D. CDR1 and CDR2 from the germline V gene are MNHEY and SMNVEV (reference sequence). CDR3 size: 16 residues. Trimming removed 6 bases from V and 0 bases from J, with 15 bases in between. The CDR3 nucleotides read TGTGCCAGCAGCCCCTGGTCCAGGTATAGCAATCAGCCCCAGCATTTT. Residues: CASSPWSRYSNQPQHF.

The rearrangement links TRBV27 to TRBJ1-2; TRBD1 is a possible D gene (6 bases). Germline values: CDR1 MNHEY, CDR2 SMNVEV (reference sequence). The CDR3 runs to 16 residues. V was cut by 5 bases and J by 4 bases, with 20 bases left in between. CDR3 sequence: CASSPRRDTLRYGYTF. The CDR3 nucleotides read TGTGCCAGCAGTCCCCGCCGGGACACGCTTCGCTATGGCTACACCTTC.

CDR3 DNA: TGTGCCAGTAGTGAGGAGTGGGCCCGGCCTGGAAACACCATATATTTT. It translates to CASSEEWARPGNTIYF. The chain joins TRBV19 to TRBJ1-3; D is unclear. Trimming removed 5 bases at V and 2 bases at J, with 16 bases between. Germline CDR1 is LNHDA and CDR2 is SQIVND (reference sequence). The length of the CDR3 is 16 residues.

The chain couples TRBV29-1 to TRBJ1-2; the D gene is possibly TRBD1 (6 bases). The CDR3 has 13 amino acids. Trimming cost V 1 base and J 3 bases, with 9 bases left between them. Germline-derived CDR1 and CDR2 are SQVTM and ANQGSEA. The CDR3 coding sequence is TGCAGCGTTGAAGTGGGGGCTTACTATGGCTACACCTTC. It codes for CSVEVGAYYGYTF.

CDR3 sequence reads: CASSLDTGRPEATEAFF. CDR3 coding DNA: TGTGCCAGCAGCTTAGATACGGGGCGGCCAGAGGCCACTGAAGCTTTCTTT. The chain links TRBV11-3 to TRBJ1-1, with TRBD1 as a possible D gene (5 bases). V dropped 0 bases and J dropped 4 bases, with 18 bases sitting between them. This CDR3 has 17 residues. The germline CDR1 and CDR2 sequences are SGHNT and YENEEA.

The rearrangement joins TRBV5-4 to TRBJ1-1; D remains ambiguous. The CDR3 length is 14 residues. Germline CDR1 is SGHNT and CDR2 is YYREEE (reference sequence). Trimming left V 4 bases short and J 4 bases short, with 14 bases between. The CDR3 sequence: CASSAQNMGTEAFF. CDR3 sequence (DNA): TGTGCCAGCAGCGCACAGAACATGGGCACTGAAGCTTTCTTT.

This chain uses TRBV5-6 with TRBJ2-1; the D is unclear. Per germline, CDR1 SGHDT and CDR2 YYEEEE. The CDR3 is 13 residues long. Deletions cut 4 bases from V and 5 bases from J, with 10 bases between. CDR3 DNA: TGTGCCAGCAGCCAGGACGCGGACAATGAGCAGTTCTTC. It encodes CASSQDADNEQFF.

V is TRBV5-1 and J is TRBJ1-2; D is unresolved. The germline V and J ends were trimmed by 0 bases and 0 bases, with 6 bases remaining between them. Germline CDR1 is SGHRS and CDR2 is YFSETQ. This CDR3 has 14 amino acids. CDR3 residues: CASSLAAANYGYTF. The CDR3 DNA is TGCGCCAGCAGCTTGGCCGCGGCTAACTATGGCTACACCTTC. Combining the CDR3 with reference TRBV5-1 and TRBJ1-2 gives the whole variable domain KAGVTQTPRYLIKTRGQQVTLSCSPISGHRSVSWYQQTPGQGLQFLFEYFSETQRNKGNFPGRFSGRQFSNSRSEMNVSTLELGDSALYLCASSLAAANYGYTFGSGTRLTVV.

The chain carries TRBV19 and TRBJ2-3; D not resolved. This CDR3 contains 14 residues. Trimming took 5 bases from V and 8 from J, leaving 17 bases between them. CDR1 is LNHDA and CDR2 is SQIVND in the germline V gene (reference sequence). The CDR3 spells CASSFSGGQSTQYF. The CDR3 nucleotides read TGTGCCAGTAGTTTTTCGGGCGGCCAAAGTACGCAGTATTTT.

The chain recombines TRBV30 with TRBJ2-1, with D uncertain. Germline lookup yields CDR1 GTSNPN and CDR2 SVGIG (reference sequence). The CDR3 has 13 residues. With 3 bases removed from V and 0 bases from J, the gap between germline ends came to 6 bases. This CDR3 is CAWRYSSYNEQFF. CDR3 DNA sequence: TGTGCCTGGAGATATAGCTCCTACAATGAGCAGTTCTTC.

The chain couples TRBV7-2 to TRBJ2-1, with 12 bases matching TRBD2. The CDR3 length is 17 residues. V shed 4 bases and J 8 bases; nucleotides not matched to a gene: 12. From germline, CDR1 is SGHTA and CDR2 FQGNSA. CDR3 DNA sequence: TGTGCCAGCAGCTCGAACCCCGGGACTAGCGGGTTCTATGAGCAGTTCTTC. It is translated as CASSSNPGTSGFYEQFF.